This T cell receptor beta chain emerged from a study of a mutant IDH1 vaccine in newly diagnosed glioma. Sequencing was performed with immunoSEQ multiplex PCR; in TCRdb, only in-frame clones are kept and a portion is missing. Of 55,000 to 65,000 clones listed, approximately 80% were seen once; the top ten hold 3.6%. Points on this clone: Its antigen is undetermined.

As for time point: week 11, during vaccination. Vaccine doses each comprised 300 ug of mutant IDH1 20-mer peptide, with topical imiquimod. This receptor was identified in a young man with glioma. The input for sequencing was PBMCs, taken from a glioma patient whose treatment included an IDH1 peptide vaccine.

The CDR3, as DNA: TGTGCCAGCAGCCGGGACGGGTATAATTCACCCCTCCACTTT. Residues: CASSRDGYNSPLHF. The chain couples TRBV7-2 to TRBJ1-6, with TRBD1 as a possible D gene (5 bases). Germline assignment: CDR1 SGHTA and CDR2 FQGNSA. V was trimmed by 5 bases and J by 4 bases, leaving 9 bases between them. The CDR3 spans 14 residues.